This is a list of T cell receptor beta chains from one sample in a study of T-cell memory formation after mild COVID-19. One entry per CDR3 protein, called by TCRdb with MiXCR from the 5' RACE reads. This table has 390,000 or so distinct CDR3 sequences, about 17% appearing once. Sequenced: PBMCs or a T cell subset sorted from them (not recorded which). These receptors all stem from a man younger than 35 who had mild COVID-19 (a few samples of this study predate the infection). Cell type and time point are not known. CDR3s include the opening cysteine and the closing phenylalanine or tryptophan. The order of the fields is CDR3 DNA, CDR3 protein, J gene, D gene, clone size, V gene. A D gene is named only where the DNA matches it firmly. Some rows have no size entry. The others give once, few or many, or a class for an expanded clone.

TGTGCCAGCAGCTTTATAATCCCTGGAAACACCATATATTTT | CASSFIIPGNTIYF | TRBJ1-3 | - | - | TRBV7-9
TGTGCCAGCAGTCCCCCCGGAGGCTACACCTTC | CASSPPGGYTF | TRBJ1-2 | - | - | TRBV6-6
TGCGCCAGCAGCCGACTCGCTCAGGGAATTTTTTCCTACGAGCAGTACTTC | CASSRLAQGIFSYEQYF | TRBJ2-7 | - | - | TRBV5-1
TGTGCCAGCAGCCGCGGACTAGTATTAACCCAGTACTTC | CASSRGLVLTQYF | TRBJ2-5 | TRBD2 | - | TRBV7-9
TGTGCCAGCAGCCAAGACGGGACCGGGGACTTCGCCCAAGAGACCCAGTACTTC | CASSQDGTGDFAQETQYF | TRBJ2-5 | - | few | TRBV4-2
TGTGCCAGCAGGATGCTAGGAGCGGGAACAGATACGCAGTATTTT | CASRMLGAGTDTQYF | TRBJ2-3 | TRBD2 | many | TRBV5-6
TGTGCCAGCAGCTGGACCTACCTTAATTCACCCCTCCACTTT | CASSWTYLNSPLHF | TRBJ1-6 | - | - | TRBV5-6
TGCGCCAGCAAGGGGACTAGCGGCGCTGGTGGAGAGACCCAGTACTTC | CASKGTSGAGGETQYF | TRBJ2-5 | TRBD2 | many | TRBV5-1
TGTGCCGCCAATACGGGGGGGCACACTGAAGCTTTCTTT | CAANTGGHTEAFF | TRBJ1-1 | - | few | TRBV19
TGTGCCAGCAGCAGGGGACTCCCCAGCTCCTACGAGCAGTACTTC | CASSRGLPSSYEQYF | TRBJ2-7 | - | few | TRBV5-6
TGTGCCAGCAGCTTACAGGGGAATGAAAAACTGTTTTTT | CASSLQGNEKLFF | TRBJ1-4 | - | - | TRBV7-6
TGTGCCAGCAGCTTGGCAGCGTCTAGGGGGGCCAACGTCCTGACTTTC | CASSLAASRGANVLTF | TRBJ2-6 | - | - | TRBV5-5
TGTGCCAGCAGCACACTAGCGGGGGGAGCCCATACGCAGTATTTT | CASSTLAGGAHTQYF | TRBJ2-3 | TRBD2 | - | TRBV9
TGCAGTGCTCCTCCCCCCGGGACTAGCGGGGCGTACGAGCAGTACTTC | CSAPPPGTSGAYEQYF | TRBJ2-7 | TRBD2 | - | TRBV20-1
TGCGCCAGCAGCCAAGAGTCCGATAATTCACCCCTCCACTTT | CASSQESDNSPLHF | TRBJ1-6 | - | few | TRBV4-3
TGTGCCAGCAGCTTAACGCCTTCGGGGGCAGATACGCAGTATTTT | CASSLTPSGADTQYF | TRBJ2-3 | - | - | TRBV7-3
TGTGCCAGCAGCAAAGCCAGGGCGGGAGAGACCCAGTACTTC | CASSKARAGETQYF | TRBJ2-5 | - | many | TRBV7-2
TGTGCCAGCAGTGAGGAATATAATTCACCCCTCCACTTT | CASSEEYNSPLHF | TRBJ1-6 | - | - | TRBV2
TGCGCCAGCAGGCGACCGGGACAGGGCGGGGAGCTGTTTTTT | CASRRPGQGGELFF | TRBJ2-2 | TRBD1 | few | TRBV4-1
TGCGCCAGCAGCCCCCGAATTGGCGGGGGGGTCGCAGATACGCAGTATTTT | CASSPRIGGGVADTQYF | TRBJ2-3 | TRBD2 | - | TRBV4-3
TGTGCCAGCAGCTTAGCGGGGGAACCCCAAGAGACCCAGTACTTC | CASSLAGEPQETQYF | TRBJ2-5 | - | - | TRBV7-2
TGCGCCAGCAGCTGGGACGGCGAGCAGTTCTTC | CASSWDGEQFF | TRBJ2-1 | - | - | TRBV5-1
TGTGCCAGCAGAATGACAGGGAATAGCAATCAGCCCCAGCATTTT | CASRMTGNSNQPQHF | TRBJ1-5 | TRBD1 | few | TRBV6-1
TGTGCCAGCAGCTCTATGGGCCAAGAGACCCAGTACTTC | CASSSMGQETQYF | TRBJ2-5 | - | few | TRBV7-3
TGTGCCAGCACGAGGGTTACGAACACCGGGGAGCTGTTTTTT | CASTRVTNTGELFF | TRBJ2-2 | - | - | TRBV6-2/TRBV6-3
TGTGCCAGCAGCTTAGGACGGGGGAACGGGGAGCTGTTTTTT | CASSLGRGNGELFF | TRBJ2-2 | - | few | TRBV11-3
TGTGCCAGCAAGCAGGGGGGGGCTGGATATGGCTACACCTTC | CASKQGGAGYGYTF | TRBJ1-2 | TRBD1 | - | TRBV27
TGTGCCAGCAGTGAAAAAACAATGCAAGAGACCCAGTACTTC | CASSEKTMQETQYF | TRBJ2-5 | - | many | TRBV25-1
TGTGCCAGCAGCGCTCCCAGCGGCTATGGCTACACCTTC | CASSAPSGYGYTF | TRBJ1-2 | - | few | TRBV5-4
TGTGCCAGCAGCGAAGGGGTTAGCGGGGGGAGGTACGAGCAGTACTTC | CASSEGVSGGRYEQYF | TRBJ2-7 | TRBD2 | - | TRBV4-2
TGTGCCAGCAGTTTAGTTCTGAGGGGGGAGCAGTTCTTC | CASSLVLRGEQFF | TRBJ2-1 | - | few | TRBV12-3/TRBV12-4
TGTGCCAGCAGCCCCTTTGGGACTAGCGGGGGACCAAATACGCAGTATTTT | CASSPFGTSGGPNTQYF | TRBJ2-3 | TRBD2 | - | TRBV7-3
TGCAGCGTCCCGGAGGGGAAGGAGCAGTTCTTC | CSVPEGKEQFF | TRBJ2-1 | - | many | TRBV29-1
TGTGCCAGCAGCGTTTTCGCTAGCGGGGCCAAAAACATTCAGTACTTC | CASSVFASGAKNIQYF | TRBJ2-4 | TRBD2 | few | TRBV9
TGTGCCAGCAGCAACTTAGGGGTGGGCCTGAACACTGAAGCTTTCTTT | CASSNLGVGLNTEAFF | TRBJ1-1 | - | few | TRBV28
TGTGCCAGCAGCTTGATCTGGGGGGGGCGGAAGACTGAAGCTTTCTTT | CASSLIWGGRKTEAFF | TRBJ1-1 | - | - | TRBV5-6
TGTGCCAGCAGTTTGTCTGGAGGAATTCAAGAGACCCAGTACTTC | CASSLSGGIQETQYF | TRBJ2-5 | - | - | TRBV12-3/TRBV12-4
TGTGCCAGCAGCAGCGGGACCGGACGAAACAATGAGCAGTTCTTC | CASSSGTGRNNEQFF | TRBJ2-1 | TRBD2 | few | TRBV7-9
TGTGCCAGCAGTTTTAGCGGGGGCTATCATGAGCAGTTCTTC | CASSFSGGYHEQFF | TRBJ2-1 | TRBD2 | - | TRBV27
TGTGCCAGCTCCGCGGGGGGAAATTCACCCCTCCACTTT | CASSAGGNSPLHF | TRBJ1-6 | - | - | TRBV18
TGTGCCAGCAGTTACTCTTCAAGGGGGGCGGTTGAAGCTTTCTTT | CASSYSSRGAVEAFF | TRBJ1-1 | - | few | TRBV6-6
TGTGCCAGCAGCCGACGGTCGTGGGACGGTCATGGCTACACCTTC | CASSRRSWDGHGYTF | TRBJ1-2 | - | few | TRBV7-9
TGTGCCAGCAGCCCCCATTCCGGGACAGGGAGGAGCACAGATACGCAGTATTTT | CASSPHSGTGRSTDTQYF | TRBJ2-3 | TRBD1 | few | TRBV7-9
TGCAGCGTTGAAGAAGGTTACGAGACCGAGCAGTACTTC | CSVEEGYETEQYF | TRBJ2-7 | - | few | TRBV29-1
TGTGCCAGCAGCCCACCGACAGGGTACGAGCAGTACTTC | CASSPPTGYEQYF | TRBJ2-7 | TRBD1 | many | TRBV7-9
TGTGCCAGCAACGGGAGGGGGCAAACCAAAGATACGCAGTATTTT | CASNGRGQTKDTQYF | TRBJ2-3 | - | few | TRBV7-9
TGTGCCAGCAGTTACTCGGGACAGGGACCGACTGAAGCTTTCTTT | CASSYSGQGPTEAFF | TRBJ1-1 | TRBD1 | many | TRBV6-5
TGTGCCAGCAGCATTCTCTACGAGCAGTACTTC | CASSILYEQYF | TRBJ2-7 | - | - | TRBV7-2
TGTGCCAGCAGCCCCCTTGGGCGGGGCTACACAGATACGCAGTATTTT | CASSPLGRGYTDTQYF | TRBJ2-3 | - | - | TRBV7-2
TGCGCCAGCAGCTTGAGTTCCTTCATCGACATTCAGTACTTC | CASSLSSFIDIQYF | TRBJ2-4 | - | - | TRBV5-1
TGCAGTCCACGGGTGGCGAATACACAAGAGACCCAGTACTTC | CSPRVANTQETQYF | TRBJ2-5 | - | once | TRBV20-1
TGTGCCAGCAGCCCTAGGACAGGGAGGAGGCATGAGCAGTTCTTC | CASSPRTGRRHEQFF | TRBJ2-1 | TRBD1 | few | TRBV7-2
TGTGCCAGCATTTTTGGACAGGCGGCTTATAGCAATCAGCCCCAGCATTTT | CASIFGQAAYSNQPQHF | TRBJ1-5 | - | few | TRBV21-1
TGCAGCGTTTACAGATCCTACGAGCAGTACTTC | CSVYRSYEQYF | TRBJ2-7 | - | few | TRBV29-1
TGCGCCAGCAGCCCCGTCCGCCCCGCCGGGGAGCAGTACTTC | CASSPVRPAGEQYF | TRBJ2-7 | - | few | TRBV5-1